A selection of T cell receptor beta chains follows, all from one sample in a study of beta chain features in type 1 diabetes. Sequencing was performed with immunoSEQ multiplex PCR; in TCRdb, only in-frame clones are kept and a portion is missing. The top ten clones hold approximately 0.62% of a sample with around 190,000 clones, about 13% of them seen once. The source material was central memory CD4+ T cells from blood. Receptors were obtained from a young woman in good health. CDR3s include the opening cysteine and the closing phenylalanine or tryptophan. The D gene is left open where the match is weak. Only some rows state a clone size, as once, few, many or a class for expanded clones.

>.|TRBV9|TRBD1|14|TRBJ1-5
CASSYGTDNQPQHF
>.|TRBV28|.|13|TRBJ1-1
CASSARARTEAFF
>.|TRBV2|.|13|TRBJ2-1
CASSTEGLPEGFF
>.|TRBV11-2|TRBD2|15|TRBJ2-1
CASSDRDYAGNEQFF
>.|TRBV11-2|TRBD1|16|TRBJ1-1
CATAGTGPIPSTEAFF
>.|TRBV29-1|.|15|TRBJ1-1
CSVAGLGGQDTEAFF
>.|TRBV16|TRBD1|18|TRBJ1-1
CASSHRRDRGPENTEAFF
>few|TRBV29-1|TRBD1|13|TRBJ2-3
CSVDTGGTDTQYF
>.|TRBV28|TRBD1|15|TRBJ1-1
CASSRRTGGSTEAFF
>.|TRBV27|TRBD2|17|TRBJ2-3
CASSPERLAGAGDTQYF
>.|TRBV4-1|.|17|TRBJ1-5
CASSPSGGQSGNQPQHF
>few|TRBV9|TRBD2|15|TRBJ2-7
CASSVQAGAIDEQYF
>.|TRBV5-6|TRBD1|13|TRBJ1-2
CASSFARGPSYTF
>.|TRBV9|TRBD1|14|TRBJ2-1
CASSPRTGYNEQFF
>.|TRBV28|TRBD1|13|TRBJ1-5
CAGQGRGYQPQHF
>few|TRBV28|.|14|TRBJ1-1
CASSLAGAGTEAFF
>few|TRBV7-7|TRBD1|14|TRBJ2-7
CASSAGTGGLEQYF
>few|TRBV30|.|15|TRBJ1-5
CAWSTGILSNQPQHF
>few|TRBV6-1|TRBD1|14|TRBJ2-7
CASSPRDRGHEQYF
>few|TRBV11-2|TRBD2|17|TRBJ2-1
CASSLEARLAGNNEQFF
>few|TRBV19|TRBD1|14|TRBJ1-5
CAGGTGMVNQPQHF
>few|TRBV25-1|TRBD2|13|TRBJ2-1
CASTNRDYDEQFF
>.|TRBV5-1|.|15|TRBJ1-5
CASSQDSYSNQPQHF
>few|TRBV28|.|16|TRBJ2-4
CASSSPSSGLQNIQYF
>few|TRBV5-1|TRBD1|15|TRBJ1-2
CASSATAGTAYGYTF
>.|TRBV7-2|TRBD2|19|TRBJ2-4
CASSLAYRLAEVAKNIQYF
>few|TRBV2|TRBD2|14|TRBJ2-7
CASSVSSGKNEQYF
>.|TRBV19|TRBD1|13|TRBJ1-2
CASSIRTGEGYTF
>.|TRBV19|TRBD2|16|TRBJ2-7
CASSIDWREAPYEQYF
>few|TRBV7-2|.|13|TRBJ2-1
CASSASSLAEQFF
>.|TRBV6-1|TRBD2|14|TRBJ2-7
CASSETSGAYEQYF
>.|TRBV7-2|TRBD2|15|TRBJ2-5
CASQINLAGGETQYF
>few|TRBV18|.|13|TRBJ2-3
CASSPRLRDTQYF
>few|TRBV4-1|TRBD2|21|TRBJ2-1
CASSRHGTSGSLWESYNEQFF
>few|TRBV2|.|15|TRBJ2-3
CANNGRRQRTDTQYF
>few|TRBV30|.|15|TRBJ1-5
CAWSVKGRENQPQHF
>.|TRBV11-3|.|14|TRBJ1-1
CASSPGGGNTEAFF
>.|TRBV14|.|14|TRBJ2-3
CASSPGQFTDTQYF
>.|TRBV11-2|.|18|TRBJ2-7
CASSPVNRRKGETYEQYF
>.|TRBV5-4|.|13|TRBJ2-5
CASSLGVQETQYF
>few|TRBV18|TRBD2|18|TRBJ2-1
CASSTRAQSGTSGNEQFF
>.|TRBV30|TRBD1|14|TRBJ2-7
CAWSVGQGAYEQYF
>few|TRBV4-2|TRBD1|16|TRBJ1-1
CASSPVRDRENTEAFF
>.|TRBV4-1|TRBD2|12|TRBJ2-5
CASSPHQREQYF
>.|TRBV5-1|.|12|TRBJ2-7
CASSLDYYEQYF
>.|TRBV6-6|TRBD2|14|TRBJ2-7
CASSPTSGGYEQYF
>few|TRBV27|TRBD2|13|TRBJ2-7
CASKASGSYEQYF
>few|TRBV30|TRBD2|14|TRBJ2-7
CAWSPGLAGDEQYF
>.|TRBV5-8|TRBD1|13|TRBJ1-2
CASSPTGARGYTF